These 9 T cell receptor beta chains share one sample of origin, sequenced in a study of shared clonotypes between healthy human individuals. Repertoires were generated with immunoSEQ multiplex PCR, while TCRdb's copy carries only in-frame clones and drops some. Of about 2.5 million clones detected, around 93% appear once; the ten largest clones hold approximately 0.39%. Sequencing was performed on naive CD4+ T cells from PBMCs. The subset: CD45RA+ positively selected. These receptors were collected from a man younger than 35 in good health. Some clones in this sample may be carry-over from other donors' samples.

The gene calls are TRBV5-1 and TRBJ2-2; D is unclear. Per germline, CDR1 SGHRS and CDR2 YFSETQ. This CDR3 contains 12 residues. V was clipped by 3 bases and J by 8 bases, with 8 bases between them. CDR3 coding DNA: TGCGCCAGCAGCTCCATAGGGGGGGAGCTGTTTTTT. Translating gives CASSSIGGELFF.

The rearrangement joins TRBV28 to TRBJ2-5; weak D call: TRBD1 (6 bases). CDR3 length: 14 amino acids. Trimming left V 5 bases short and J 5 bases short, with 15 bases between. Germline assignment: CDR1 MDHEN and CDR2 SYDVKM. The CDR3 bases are TGTGCCAGCAGTCCGTTACAGGGCTGGGAGACCCAGTACTTC. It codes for CASSPLQGWETQYF.

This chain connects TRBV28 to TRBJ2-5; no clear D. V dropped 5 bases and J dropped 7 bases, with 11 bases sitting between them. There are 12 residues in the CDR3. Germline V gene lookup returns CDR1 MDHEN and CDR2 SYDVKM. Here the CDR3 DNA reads TGTGCCAGCAGTGCGGTTCTCCCGACCCAGTACTTC. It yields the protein CASSAVLPTQYF.

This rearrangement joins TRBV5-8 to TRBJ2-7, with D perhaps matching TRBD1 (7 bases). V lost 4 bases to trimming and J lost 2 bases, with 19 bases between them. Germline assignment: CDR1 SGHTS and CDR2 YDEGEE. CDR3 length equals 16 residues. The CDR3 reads CASSPAGQSIPYEQYF. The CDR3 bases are TGTGCCAGCAGCCCGGCGGGACAGTCGATCCCCTACGAGCAGTACTTC.

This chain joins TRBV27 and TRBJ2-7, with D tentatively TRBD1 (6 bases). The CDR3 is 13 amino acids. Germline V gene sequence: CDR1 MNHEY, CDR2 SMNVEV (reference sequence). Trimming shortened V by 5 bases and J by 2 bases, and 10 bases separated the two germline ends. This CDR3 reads CASSPDRPYEQYF. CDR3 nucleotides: TGTGCCAGCAGTCCCGACAGGCCCTACGAGCAGTACTTC.

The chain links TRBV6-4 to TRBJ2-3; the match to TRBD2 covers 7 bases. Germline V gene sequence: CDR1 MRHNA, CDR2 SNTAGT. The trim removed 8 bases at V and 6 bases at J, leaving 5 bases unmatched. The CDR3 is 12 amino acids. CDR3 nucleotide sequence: TGTGCCAGCGGGACTAAAGGGGATACGCAGTATTTT. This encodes CASGTKGDTQYF.

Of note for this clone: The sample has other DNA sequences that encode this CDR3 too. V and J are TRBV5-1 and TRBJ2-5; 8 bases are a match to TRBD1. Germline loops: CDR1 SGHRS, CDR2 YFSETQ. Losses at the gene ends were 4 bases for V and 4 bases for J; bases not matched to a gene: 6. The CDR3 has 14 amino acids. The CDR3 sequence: CASSPGQGGETQYF. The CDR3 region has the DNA TGCGCCAGCAGCCCAGGACAGGGAGGAGAGACCCAGTACTTC.

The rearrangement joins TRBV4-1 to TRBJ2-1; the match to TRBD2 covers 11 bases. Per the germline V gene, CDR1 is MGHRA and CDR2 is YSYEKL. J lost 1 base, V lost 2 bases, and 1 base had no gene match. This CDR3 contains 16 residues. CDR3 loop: CASSQIAGGSYNEQFF. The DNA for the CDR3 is TGCGCCAGCAGCCAAATAGCGGGAGGGTCCTACAATGAGCAGTTCTTC.

CDR3 sequence (DNA): TGTGCCAGCTCACCGGACAGGATAGAGACCCAGTACTTC. As protein: CASSPDRIETQYF. This chain joins TRBV18 and TRBJ2-5; 7 bases are a match to TRBD1. V shed 3 bases and J 4 bases; nucleotides not matched to a gene: 2. The CDR3 is 13 residues long. Germline V gene data show CDR1 as KGHSH and CDR2 as LQKENI.